The clone carrying this T cell receptor (beta chain) appeared once. The method was immunoSEQ multiplex PCR; TCRdb's version includes in-frame clones alone and lacks a portion of them. The sample consists of 55,000 to 80,000 clones, about four fifths of them appearing once. This entry belongs to a study of blood T cell repertoires in COVID-19. The overall study: The analysed material was cDNA or gDNA that came from T cells, B-cell-depleted T cells, or PBMCs.

V shed 5 bases, J shed 4 bases, and the junction held 12 bases outside the gene matches. This CDR3 contains 16 residues. The sample was peripheral blood. This TCR was recovered from a human donor in a cohort sampled during active COVID-19. This sequence joins TRBV5-3 and TRBJ1-5; 7 nucleotides align to TRBD1. TRBV5-3 is identified as an open reading frame with a role that is uncertain. The CDR3 is CARSMGGARGNQPQHF. For the CDR3, the DNA is TGTGCCAGAAGTATGGGCGGGGCCAGGGGGAATCAGCCCCAGCATTTT.